This TCR beta chain was identified during a study of blood T cell repertoires in COVID-19. Study details: Specimens from acute and convalescent COVID-19 originated in the United States, Italy and Spain.

V gave up 4 bases and J gave up 1 base, with 16 bases separating them. Germline V gene sequence: CDR1 SGHTA, CDR2 FQGNSA. The CDR3 is 16 amino acids. The authors' processing: Amplifying reference gene primers gave estimates of nucleated cell counts. Sequenced by immunoSEQ multiplex PCR; TCRdb stores in-frame clones only, minus some. Clone size and the V and J calls come from that table; the DNA yielded D and trimming. This table has 300,000 to 400,000 clones, about 87% appearing once. J is TRBJ1-1 and V is TRBV7-2, with a weak D call TRBD1 (5 bases). The receptor was isolated from a woman aged 25 to 39 with COVID-19, enrolled during active disease. What was sequenced was peripheral blood. The CDR3 region is CASSWPRTGTNTEAFF. The CDR3 nucleotides read TGTGCCAGCAGCTGGCCACGAACAGGAACGAACACTGAAGCTTTCTTT.